The source of this T cell receptor beta chain is a study of T cell repertoires in cytomegalovirus infection. Study background: CMV infection and matching HLA type were both indicated by public TCR beta signatures.

Study-wide findings and caveats: Cumulative frequency of public TCR beta families picked out carriers of CMV plus the relevant HLA. HLA-C-restricted CMV clonotypes gave the most frequent clonotype in two of eight donors.

Looked up from germline, CDR1 is SGHTA and CDR2 is FQGNSA. The CDR3 length is 15 residues. The V end lost 5 bases, the J end lost 1 base, and 14 bases lay between the germline ends. This clonotype was counted at least ten times. What it binds is unknown. TCRdb redid the calling of the reads with MiXCR, one entry per CDR3 protein. The table has 300,000 or so distinct CDR3 sequences, about 25% seen once. The V call is TRBV7-2, the J call TRBJ2-5, with D perhaps matching TRBD1 (5 bases). The sequence was collected from a human donor in good health (CMV status not recorded). Some clones in this sample may be carry-over from other donors' samples. Sequencing used PBMCs. CDR3 region: CASSPATQVQETQYF. In DNA, the CDR3 is TGTGCCAGCAGCCCAGCTACACAGGTCCAAGAGACCCAGTACTTC.